Shown below are 13 T cell receptor beta chains from a single sample sequenced in a study of blood T cell repertoires in COVID-19. The data were produced by immunoSEQ multiplex PCR, yet TCRdb's version contains in-frame clones alone and is incomplete. Of fewer than 40,000 clones in the sample, around four fifths were seen once. The sequencing sample was made of peripheral blood. The receptors derive from a human donor in a cohort sampled during active COVID-19.

CDR3 nucleotides: TGTGCCAGCAGTTACGGGTCAGGGAAGCTTACCTACGAGCAGTACTTC. Translation: CASSYGSGKLTYEQYF. The chain recombines TRBV6-2 or TRBV6-3 with TRBJ2-7; the D gene is possibly TRBD1 (5 bases). The V and J ends lost 2 bases and 2 bases respectively, with 16 bases between them. CDR3 length: 16 residues. From germline, CDR1 is MNHEY and CDR2 SVGEGT.

The chain links TRBV7-2 to TRBJ2-3; 8 positions agree with TRBD2. The germline V gene encodes CDR1 SGHTA and CDR2 FQGNSA. Trimming cost V 4 bases and J 3 bases; bases outside gene matches: 3. CDR3 length equals 14 residues. The CDR3 DNA reads as TGTGCCAGCAGCTGGGGACTAGGAACAGATACGCAGTATTTT. Protein: CASSWGLGTDTQYF.

This rearrangement joins TRBV5-8 to TRBJ2-1, with 7 bases lining up with TRBD1. Germline CDR1 SGHTS, CDR2 YDEGEE. The V and J ends lost 4 bases and 3 bases, in that order; junction bases with no gene match: 4. CDR3 length: 14 amino acids. In DNA, the CDR3 is TGTGCCAGCAGCAAAGGGACAGACTACAATGAGCAGTTCTTC. Protein product: CASSKGTDYNEQFF.

The chain employs TRBV7-3 and TRBJ2-1, with D possibly matching TRBD1 (5 bases). Trimming cost V 2 bases and J 6 bases, with 17 bases left between them. Germline-derived CDR1 and CDR2 are SGHTA and FQGTGA. CDR3 length equals 16 residues. CDR3 loop: CASSLDGARLGNEQFF. CDR3 nucleotide sequence: TGTGCCAGCAGCTTAGATGGGGCCCGACTTGGCAATGAGCAGTTCTTC.

This rearrangement joins TRBV7-2 to TRBJ1-1; maybe TRBD1 (6 bases). CDR3 length equals 13 residues. The germline V gene has CDR1 SGHTA and CDR2 FQGNSA. The V end lost 5 bases, the J end lost 2 bases, and 9 bases lay between the germline ends. The CDR3 DNA sequence: TGTGCCAGCAGCCAGGGGTCAAACACTGAAGCTTTCTTT. Its translation is CASSQGSNTEAFF.

This chain connects TRBV7-5 to TRBJ1-6; TRBD1 reflects the table's D call only, with no check against the DNA. TRBV7-5 is assigned pseudogene status. CDR3 size: 16 residues. Written as DNA, the CDR3 is TGTGCCAGAAGCTTAGTCCCGGGACAGAGTCGAGGACCCCTCCACTTT. Its protein is CARSLVPGQSRGPLHF.

The chain joins TRBV14 to TRBJ2-5, with 10 nucleotides matching TRBD2. The V and J ends lost 3 bases and 5 bases, in that order; junction bases with no gene match: 6. CDR3 length equals 15 residues. Germline V gene sequence: CDR1 SGHDN, CDR2 FVKESK. The CDR3 sequence: CASSQGTSVLETQYF. The CDR3, as DNA: TGTGCCAGCAGCCAGGGGACTAGCGTCCTCGAGACCCAGTACTTC.

The V and J genes are TRBV23-1 and TRBJ2-3; 12 nucleotides agree with TRBD2. TRBV23-1 is placed among ORFs of uncertain function. The V segment lost 0 bases and the J segment 0 bases; nucleotides outside the gene matches: 7. The CDR3 consists of 19 residues. CDR3 region: CASSQSATSGGKSTDTQYF. As DNA, the CDR3 is TGCGCCAGCAGTCAATCTGCGACTAGCGGGGGAAAAAGCACAGATACGCAGTATTTT.

This chain links TRBV10-3 with TRBJ1-5, with D hard to call. Trimming left V 10 bases short and J 0 bases short, with 10 bases between. Per germline, CDR1 ENHRY and CDR2 SYGVKD. This CDR3 contains 13 residues. CDR3 nucleotide sequence: TGTGCCACCTCCGACAATAGCAATCAGCCCCAGCATTTT. This gives the protein CATSDNSNQPQHF.

This chain uses TRBV18 with TRBJ1-2; D might be TRBD1 (5 bases). Trimming took 7 bases from V and 8 from J, leaving 26 bases between them. The CDR3 has 16 residues. CDR1 KGHSH and CDR2 LQKENI come from the germline V gene. CDR3 nucleotide sequence: TGTGCCAGCTTCGACCAGGGCGCGAGCACTTATGAAGGCTACACCTTC. Protein: CASFDQGASTYEGYTF. Supplemented by reference TRBV18 and TRBJ1-2, the full variable domain reads NAGVMQNPRHLVRRRGQEARLRCSPMKGHSHVYWYRQLPEEGLKFMVYLQKENIIDESGMPKERFSAEFPKEGPSILRIQQVVRGDSAAYFCASFDQGASTYEGYTFGSGTRLTVV.

The chain employs TRBV3-1 (or the pseudogene TRBV3-2) and TRBJ1-5; D gene unclear. CDR3 size: 13 residues. Trimming removed 1 base from V and 6 bases from J, with 7 bases in between. Germline V gives CDR1 LGHDT, CDR2 YNNKEL (reference sequence). CDR3 sequence reads: CASSQGVSQPQHF. CDR3 DNA sequence: TGTGCCAGCAGCCAAGGAGTCTCTCAGCCCCAGCATTTT.

This clone has more than one count but fewer than ten. The chain recombines TRBV18 with TRBJ2-7; D is possibly TRBD1 (6 bases). CDR1 is KGHSH and CDR2 is LQKENI in the germline V gene. There are 15 residues in the CDR3. The ends were cut back, 8 bases at V and 0 bases at J, with 17 bases in the middle. The CDR3 region is CASTLHRDTSYEQYF. DNA for the CDR3: TGTGCCAGCACGTTGCACCGGGACACCTCCTACGAGCAGTACTTC. The full variable domain, its missing parts supplied by reference TRBV18 and TRBJ2-7, is NAGVMQNPRHLVRRRGQEARLRCSPMKGHSHVYWYRQLPEEGLKFMVYLQKENIIDESGMPKERFSAEFPKEGPSILRIQQVVRGDSAAYFCASTLHRDTSYEQYFGPGTRLTVT.

The CDR3 sequence: CATSRGRTGNNYGYTF. For the CDR3, the DNA is TGTGCCACCAGCAGAGGGAGAACCGGGAATAACTATGGCTACACCTTC. The chain has TRBV15 and TRBJ1-2; D unresolved. The CDR3 contains 16 residues. Trimming cost V 1 base and J 1 base, with 13 bases left between them. Germline CDR1 is LNHNV and CDR2 is YYDKDF (reference sequence).